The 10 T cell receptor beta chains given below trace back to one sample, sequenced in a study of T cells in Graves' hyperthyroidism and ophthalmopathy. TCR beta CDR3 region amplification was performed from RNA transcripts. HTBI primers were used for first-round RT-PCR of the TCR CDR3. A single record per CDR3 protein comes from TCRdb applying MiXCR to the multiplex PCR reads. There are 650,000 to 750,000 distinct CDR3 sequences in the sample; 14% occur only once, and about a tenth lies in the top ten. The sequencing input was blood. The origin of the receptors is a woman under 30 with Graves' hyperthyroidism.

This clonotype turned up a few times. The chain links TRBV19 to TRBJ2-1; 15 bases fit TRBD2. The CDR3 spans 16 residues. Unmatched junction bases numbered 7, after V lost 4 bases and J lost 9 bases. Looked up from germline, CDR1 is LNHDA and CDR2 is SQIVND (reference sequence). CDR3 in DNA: TGTGCCAGTAGTACTCCGGGACTAGCGGGAGGCGTTGAGCAGTTCTTC. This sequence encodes CASSTPGLAGGVEQFF. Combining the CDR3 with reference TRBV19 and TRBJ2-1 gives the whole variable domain DGGITQSPKYLFRKEGQNVTLSCEQNLNHDAMYWYRQDPGQGLRLIYYSQIVNDFQKGDIAEGYSVSREKKESFPLTVTSAQKNPTAFYLCASSTPGLAGGVEQFFGPGTRLTVL.

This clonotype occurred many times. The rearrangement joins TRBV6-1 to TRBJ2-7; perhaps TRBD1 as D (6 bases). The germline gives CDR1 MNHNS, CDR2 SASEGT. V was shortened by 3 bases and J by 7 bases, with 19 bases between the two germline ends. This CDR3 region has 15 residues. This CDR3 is CASSDFWGPHSEQYF. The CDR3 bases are TGTGCCAGCAGTGATTTTTGGGGGCCTCACTCGGAGCAGTACTTC.

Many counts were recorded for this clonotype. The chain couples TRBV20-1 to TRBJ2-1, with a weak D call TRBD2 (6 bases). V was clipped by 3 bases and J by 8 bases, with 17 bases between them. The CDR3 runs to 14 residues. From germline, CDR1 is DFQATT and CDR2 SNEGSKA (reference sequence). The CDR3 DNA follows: TGCAGTGCTAGTGCGGGACCACCGAAAGATGAGCAGTTCTTC. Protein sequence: CSASAGPPKDEQFF.

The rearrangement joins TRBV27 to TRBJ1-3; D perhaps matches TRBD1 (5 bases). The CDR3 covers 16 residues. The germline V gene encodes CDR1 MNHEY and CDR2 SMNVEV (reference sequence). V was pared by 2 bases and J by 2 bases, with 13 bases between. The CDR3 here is CASSLGASGAGNTIYF. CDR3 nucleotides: TGTGCCAGCAGTTTAGGGGCGTCGGGGGCTGGAAACACCATATATTTT.

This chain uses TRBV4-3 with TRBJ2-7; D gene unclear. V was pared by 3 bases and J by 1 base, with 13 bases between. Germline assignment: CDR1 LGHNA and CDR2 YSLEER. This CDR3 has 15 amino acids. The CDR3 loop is CASSHGRIGSYEQYF. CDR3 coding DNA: TGCGCCAGCAGCCACGGTAGGATTGGGTCCTACGAGCAGTACTTC.

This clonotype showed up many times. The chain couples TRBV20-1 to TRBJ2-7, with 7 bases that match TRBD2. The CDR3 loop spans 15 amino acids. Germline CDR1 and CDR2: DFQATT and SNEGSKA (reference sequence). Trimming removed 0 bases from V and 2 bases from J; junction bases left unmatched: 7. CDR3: CSARDGGETAYEQYF. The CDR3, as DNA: TGCAGTGCTAGAGATGGGGGGGAGACCGCCTACGAGCAGTACTTC.

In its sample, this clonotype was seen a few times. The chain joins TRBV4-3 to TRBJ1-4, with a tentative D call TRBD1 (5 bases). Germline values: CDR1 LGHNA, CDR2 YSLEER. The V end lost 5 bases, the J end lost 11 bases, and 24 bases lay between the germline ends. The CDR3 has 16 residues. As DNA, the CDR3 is TGCGCCAGCAGCTCCCCGGAAGGGGTAGGACGCGGTAAACTGTTTTTT. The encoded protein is CASSSPEGVGRGKLFF.

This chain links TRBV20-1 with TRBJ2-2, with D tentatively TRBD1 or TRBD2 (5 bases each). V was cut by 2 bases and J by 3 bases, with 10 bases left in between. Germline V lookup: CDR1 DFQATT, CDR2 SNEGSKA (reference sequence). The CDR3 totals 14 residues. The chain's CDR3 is CSARLGVDTGELFF. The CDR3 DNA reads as TGCAGTGCTAGATTGGGGGTGGACACCGGGGAGCTGTTTTTT.

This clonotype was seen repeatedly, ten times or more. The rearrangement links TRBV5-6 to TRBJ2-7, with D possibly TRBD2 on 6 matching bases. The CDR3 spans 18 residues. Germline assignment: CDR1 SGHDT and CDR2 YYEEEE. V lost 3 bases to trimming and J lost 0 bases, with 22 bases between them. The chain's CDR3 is CASSWKSGGYPSSYEQYF. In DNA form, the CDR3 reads TGTGCCAGCAGCTGGAAGTCCGGGGGTTACCCTAGCTCCTACGAGCAGTACTTC. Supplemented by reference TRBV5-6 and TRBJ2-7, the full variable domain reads DAGVTQSPTHLIKTRGQQVTLRCSPKSGHDTVSWYQQALGQGPQFIFQYYEEEERQRGNFPDRFSGHQFPNYSSELNVNALLLGDSALYLCASSWKSGGYPSSYEQYFGPGTRLTVT.

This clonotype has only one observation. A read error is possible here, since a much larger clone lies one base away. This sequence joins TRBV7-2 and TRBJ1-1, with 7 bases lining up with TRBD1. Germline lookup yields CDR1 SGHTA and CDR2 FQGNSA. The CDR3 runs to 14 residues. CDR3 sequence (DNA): TGTGCCGGCAGTCCCGTCAGGGGGGTCACTGAAGCTTTCTTT. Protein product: CAGSPVRGVTEAFF.